This TCR beta chain emerged from a study of blood T cell repertoires in COVID-19. Study details: Acute-phase and convalescent COVID-19 samples originated in the United States, Italy and Spain. Sources were T cells, B-cell-depleted T cells, or PBMCs; the material itself was cDNA or gDNA.

In the original processing: The assay estimated nucleated cells by amplifying reference gene primers. Data came from immunoSEQ multiplex PCR; TCRdb stores just in-frame clones and leaves some out. For V, J and clone size, that table is used; D and trimming come from the DNA. The sample yields fewer than 300,000 clones, roughly 85% seen once. Sequenced input: peripheral blood. This sequence originates from a young woman with acute or convalescent COVID-19.

The DNA for the CDR3 is TGTGCCAGCAGTTACTCGATAAGACAGGGGGGCTACGAGCAGTACTTC. Translation gives CASSYSIRQGGYEQYF. The chain links TRBV6-5 to TRBJ2-7; 9 bases line up with TRBD1. Trimming cost V 0 bases and J 3 bases; bases outside gene matches: 6. Germline values: CDR1 MNHEY, CDR2 SVGAGI. The CDR3 length is 16 residues.